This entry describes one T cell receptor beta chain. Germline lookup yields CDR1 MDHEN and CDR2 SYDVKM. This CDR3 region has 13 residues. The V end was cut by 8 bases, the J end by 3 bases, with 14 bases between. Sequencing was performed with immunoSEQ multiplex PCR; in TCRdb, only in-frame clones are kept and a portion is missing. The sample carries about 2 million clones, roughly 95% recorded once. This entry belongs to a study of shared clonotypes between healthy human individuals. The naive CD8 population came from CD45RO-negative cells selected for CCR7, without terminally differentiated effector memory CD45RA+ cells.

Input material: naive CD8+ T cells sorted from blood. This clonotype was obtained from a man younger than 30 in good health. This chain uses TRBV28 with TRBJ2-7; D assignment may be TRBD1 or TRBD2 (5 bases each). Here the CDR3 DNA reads TGTGCCAGCGGCCCGGGACCGATCTACGAGCAGTACTTC. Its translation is CASGPGPIYEQYF.